Following are 5 T cell receptor beta chains from one sample sequenced in a study of early T cells in non-severe SARS-CoV-2 infection. MiXCR, applied by TCRdb to the 5' RACE reads, yields one record per CDR3 protein. This table has around 75,000 distinct CDR3 sequences, about 10% appearing once. Sequences were obtained from whole blood. These TCRs come from an adult who was a healthcare worker with PCR-confirmed SARS-CoV-2 infection or an uninfected control (not recorded which).

A few counts support this clonotype. The V call is TRBV10-3, the J call TRBJ1-1; maybe TRBD1 (5 bases). Between the trimmed V and J ends, which lost 1 base and 5 bases, there was a span of 8 bases. Germline V CDR1 and CDR2: ENHRY, SYGVKD. This CDR3 contains 13 residues. CDR3 loop: CAISEWDRTEAFF. Here the CDR3 DNA reads TGTGCCATCAGTGAGTGGGACCGAACTGAAGCTTTCTTT.

This chain joins TRBV10-3 and TRBJ1-6, with 9 nucleotides matching TRBD1. The CDR3 consists of 16 residues. CDR1 and CDR2 from the germline V gene are ENHRY and SYGVKD. With V trimmed by 3 bases and J by 6 bases, 6 bases remained unmatched. CDR3 bases: TGTGCCATCAGTGACAGACCGGGACAGGGTAATTCACCCCTCCACTTT. It codes for CAISDRPGQGNSPLHF.

This clonotype was seen a few times. V gene TRBV5-1 combines with J gene TRBJ2-3; maybe TRBD1 (5 bases). Germline CDR1 SGHRS, CDR2 YFSETQ. The V and J ends lost 1 base and 3 bases respectively, with 9 bases between them. This CDR3 region has 14 residues. The CDR3 nucleotides are TGCGCCAGCAGCTTGTCCCAGGGTACAGATACGCAGTATTTT. The encoded protein is CASSLSQGTDTQYF. Drawing the rest from reference TRBV5-1 and TRBJ2-3, the complete variable domain is KAGVTQTPRYLIKTRGQQVTLSCSPISGHRSVSWYQQTPGQGLQFLFEYFSETQRNKGNFPGRFSGRQFSNSRSEMNVSTLELGDSALYLCASSLSQGTDTQYFGPGTRLTVL.

The rearrangement links TRBV5-1 to TRBJ2-7; 13 positions match TRBD2. This CDR3 has 17 residues. Germline V gene data show CDR1 as SGHRS and CDR2 as YFSETQ. The V segment lost 2 bases and the J segment 2 bases; nucleotides outside the gene matches: 7. The CDR3: CASSLTSGGANTYEQYF. The CDR3 DNA reads as TGCGCCAGCAGCTTAACTAGCGGGGGGGCGAACACCTACGAGCAGTACTTC.

This clonotype was seen at least ten times. The V call is TRBV20-1, the J call TRBJ2-5; the match to TRBD2 covers 10 bases. The CDR3 loop spans 14 amino acids. J gave up 2 bases and V 7 bases, and 7 bases lay outside the gene matches. Germline V gene data show CDR1 as DFQATT and CDR2 as SNEGSKA (reference sequence). The CDR3 nucleotides are TGCAGTGTTGTAGCGGGAGGACTACAAGAGACCCAGTACTTC. Protein product: CSVVAGGLQETQYF.